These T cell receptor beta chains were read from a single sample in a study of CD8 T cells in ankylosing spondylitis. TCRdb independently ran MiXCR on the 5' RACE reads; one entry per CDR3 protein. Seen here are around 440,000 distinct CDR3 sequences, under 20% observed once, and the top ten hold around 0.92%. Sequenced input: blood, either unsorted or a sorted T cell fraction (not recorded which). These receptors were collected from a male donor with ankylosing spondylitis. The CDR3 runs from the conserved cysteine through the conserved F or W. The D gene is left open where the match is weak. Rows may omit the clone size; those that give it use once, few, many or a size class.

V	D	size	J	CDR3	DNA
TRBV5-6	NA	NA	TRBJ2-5	CASTLAPRETQYF	TGTGCCAGCACCTTGGCGCCTCGGGAGACCCAGTACTTC
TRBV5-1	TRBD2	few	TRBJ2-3	CASSSGTSVTDTQYF	TGCGCCAGCAGTTCCGGGACTAGCGTCACAGATACGCAGTATTTT
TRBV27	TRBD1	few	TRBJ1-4	CASSSGQLAQKLFF	TGTGCCAGCAGCTCGGGACAGTTGGCTCAAAAACTGTTTTTT
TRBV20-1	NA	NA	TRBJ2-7	CSARGLDRLSYEQYF	TGCAGTGCTAGAGGACTGGACAGACTCTCCTACGAGCAGTACTTC
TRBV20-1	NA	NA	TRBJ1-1	CSARVPGENTEAFF	TGCAGTGCTAGAGTCCCAGGGGAAAACACTGAAGCTTTCTTT
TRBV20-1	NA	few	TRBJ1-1	CSARDQQVNTEAFF	TGCAGTGCTAGAGATCAACAGGTGAACACTGAAGCTTTCTTT
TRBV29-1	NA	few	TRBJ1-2	CSVGDVGTGYTF	TGCAGCGTGGGGGACGTTGGTACTGGCTACACCTTC
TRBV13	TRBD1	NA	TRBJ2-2	CASSLWDRAHTGELFF	TGTGCCAGCAGCTTGTGGGACAGGGCGCACACCGGGGAGCTGTTTTTT
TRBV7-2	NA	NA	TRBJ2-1	CASSLHLGNEQFF	TGTGCCAGCAGCCTCCACTTGGGGAATGAGCAGTTCTTC
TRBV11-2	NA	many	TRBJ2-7	CASSSGPPYEQYF	TGTGCCAGCAGCTCGGGTCCCCCATACGAGCAGTACTTC
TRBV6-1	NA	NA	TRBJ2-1	CASNSAEGYNEQFF	TGTGCCAGCAACTCGGCTGAGGGCTACAATGAGCAGTTCTTC